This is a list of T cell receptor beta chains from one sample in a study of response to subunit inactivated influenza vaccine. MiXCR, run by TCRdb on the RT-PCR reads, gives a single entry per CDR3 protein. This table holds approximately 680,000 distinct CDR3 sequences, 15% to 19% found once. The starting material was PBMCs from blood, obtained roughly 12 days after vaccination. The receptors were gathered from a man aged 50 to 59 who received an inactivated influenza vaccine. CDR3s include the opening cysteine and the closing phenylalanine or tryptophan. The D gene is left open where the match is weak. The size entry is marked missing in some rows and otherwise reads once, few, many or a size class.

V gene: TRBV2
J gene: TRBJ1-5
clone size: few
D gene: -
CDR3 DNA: TGTGCCAGCAGGCCATGGGGTAATCAGCCCCAGCATTTT
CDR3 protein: CASRPWGNQPQHF

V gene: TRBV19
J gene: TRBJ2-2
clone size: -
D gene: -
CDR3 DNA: TGTGCCAGTGCAGTCTACCCCGGGGAGCTGTTTTTT
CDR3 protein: CASAVYPGELFF

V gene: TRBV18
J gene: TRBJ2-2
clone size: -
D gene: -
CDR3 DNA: TGTGCCAGCTCACCACGTGTGAACACCGGGGAGCTGTTTTTT
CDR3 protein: CASSPRVNTGELFF

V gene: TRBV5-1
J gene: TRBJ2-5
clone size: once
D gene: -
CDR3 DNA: TGCGCCAGCAGCTTGGCCGGAACAGGGAGGGAGACCCAGTACTTC
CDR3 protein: CASSLAGTGRETQYF

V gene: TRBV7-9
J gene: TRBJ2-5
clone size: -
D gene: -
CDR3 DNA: TGTGCCAGCAGCTTTGTGGGAGCGGATGAAGAGACCCAGTACTTC
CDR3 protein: CASSFVGADEETQYF

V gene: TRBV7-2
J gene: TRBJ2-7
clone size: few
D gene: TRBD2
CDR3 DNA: TGTGCCAGCAGCTTTCAGGGAGGGCTCCTTGCCTACGAGCAGTACTTC
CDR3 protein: CASSFQGGLLAYEQYF

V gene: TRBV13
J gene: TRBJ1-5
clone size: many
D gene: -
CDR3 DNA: TGTGCCAGCAGCTTAGGCCGTTCAGGCTATCAGCCCCAGCATTTT
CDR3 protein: CASSLGRSGYQPQHF

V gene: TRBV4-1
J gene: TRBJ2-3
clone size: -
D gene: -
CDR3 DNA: TGCGCCAGCAGCCAATTGGTTGGGGCGGTTACAGATACGCAGTATTTT
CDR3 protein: CASSQLVGAVTDTQYF

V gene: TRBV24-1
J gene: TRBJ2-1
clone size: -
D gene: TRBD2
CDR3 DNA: TGTGCCACCAGTGATTCCAGGACTAGCGGGAGGGCCGCCTACAATGAGCAGTTCTTC
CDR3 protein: CATSDSRTSGRAAYNEQFF

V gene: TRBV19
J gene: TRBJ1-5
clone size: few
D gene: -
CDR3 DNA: TGTGCCAGTAGTATTGGGTTGGAGCCCCAGCATTTT
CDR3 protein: CASSIGLEPQHF

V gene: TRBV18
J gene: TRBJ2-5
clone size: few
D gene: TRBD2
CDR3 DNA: TGTGCCACCAGAACTAGCGGGAGAATGGGAGAGACCCAGTACTTC
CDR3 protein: CATRTSGRMGETQYF

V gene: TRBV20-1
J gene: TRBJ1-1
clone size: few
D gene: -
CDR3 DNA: TGCAGTGCTAGACCTTTGGACCCGGCACTTGGAGCTTTCTTT
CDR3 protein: CSARPLDPALGAFF

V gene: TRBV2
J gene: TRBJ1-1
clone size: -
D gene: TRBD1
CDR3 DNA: TGTGCCAGCAGGAGGGGGACAGGGGCGCTGACTGAAGCTTTCTTT
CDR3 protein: CASRRGTGALTEAFF

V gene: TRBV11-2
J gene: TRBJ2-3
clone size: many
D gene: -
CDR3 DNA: TGTGCCAGCAGCTTAGGCTATGCGCAGTATTTT
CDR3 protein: CASSLGYAQYF

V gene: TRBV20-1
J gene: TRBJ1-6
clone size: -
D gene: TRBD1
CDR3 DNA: TGCAGTGCTGGGGACAGGGGGCCGTCACCCCTCCACTTT
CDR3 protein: CSAGDRGPSPLHF

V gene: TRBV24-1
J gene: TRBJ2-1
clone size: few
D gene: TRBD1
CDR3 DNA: TGTGCCACCAGTGGGGACAGCCTCTACAATGAGCAGTTCTTC
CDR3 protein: CATSGDSLYNEQFF

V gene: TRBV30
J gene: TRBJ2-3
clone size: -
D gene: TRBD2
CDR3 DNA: TGTGCCTGGAGTAATCCCCCGACTAGCGGGGGGGCAAATACGCAGTATTTT
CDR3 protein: CAWSNPPTSGGANTQYF

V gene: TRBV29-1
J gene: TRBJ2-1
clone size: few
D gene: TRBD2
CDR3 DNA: TGCAGCGTCAGCGGGAAAGCCTACAATGAGCAGTTCTTC
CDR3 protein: CSVSGKAYNEQFF

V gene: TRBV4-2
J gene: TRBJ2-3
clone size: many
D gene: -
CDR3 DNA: TGTGCCAGCAGCCAAGATAGGACCCGACGCACAGATACGCAGTATTTT
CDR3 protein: CASSQDRTRRTDTQYF

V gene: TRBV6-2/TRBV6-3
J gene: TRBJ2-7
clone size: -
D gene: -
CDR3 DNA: TGTGCCAGCAGACTCAGGGGTGCAGATTACGAGCAGTACTTC
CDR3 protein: CASRLRGADYEQYF

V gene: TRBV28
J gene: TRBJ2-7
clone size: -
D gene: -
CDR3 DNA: TGTGCCAGCACCCCGGACCGGACCTACGAGCAGTACTTC
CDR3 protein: CASTPDRTYEQYF

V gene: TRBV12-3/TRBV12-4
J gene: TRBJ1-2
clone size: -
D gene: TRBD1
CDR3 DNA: TGTGCCAGCACTTCCGGGACAGGGGGCCCTCTGGGCTACACCTTC
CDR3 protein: CASTSGTGGPLGYTF

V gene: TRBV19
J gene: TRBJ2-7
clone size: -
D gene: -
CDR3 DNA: TGTGCCAGTAGTATGAGGCTTTCGTCCTACGAGCAGTACTTC
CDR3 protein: CASSMRLSSYEQYF

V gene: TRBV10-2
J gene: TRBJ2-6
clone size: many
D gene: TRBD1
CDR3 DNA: TGCGCCAGCAGTGAGAGACAGGGATACTCTGGGGCCAACGTCCTGACTTTC
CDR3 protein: CASSERQGYSGANVLTF

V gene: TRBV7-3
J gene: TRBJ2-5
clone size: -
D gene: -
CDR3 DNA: TGTGCCAGCAGCTTCTCGGGACATTTAGAGACCCAGTACTTC
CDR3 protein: CASSFSGHLETQYF

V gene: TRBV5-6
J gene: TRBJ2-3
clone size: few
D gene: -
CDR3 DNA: TGTGCCAGCAGCTTGCAGATTCGTAACTTTTACACAGATACGCAGTATTTT
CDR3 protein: CASSLQIRNFYTDTQYF

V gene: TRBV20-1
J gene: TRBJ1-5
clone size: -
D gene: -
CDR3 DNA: TGCAGTGCCAATACCAACAGGGATAGCAATCAGCCCCAGCATTTT
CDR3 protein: CSANTNRDSNQPQHF

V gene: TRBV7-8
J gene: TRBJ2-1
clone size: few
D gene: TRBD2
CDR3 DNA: TGTGCCAGCAGCTCTCTGGGGGGGGCCTACAATGAGCAGTTCTTC
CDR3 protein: CASSSLGGAYNEQFF

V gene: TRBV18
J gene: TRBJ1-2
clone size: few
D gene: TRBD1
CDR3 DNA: TGTGCCAGCTTCTCCACGGGACAGGGGGCGACCGCGTATGGCTACACCTTC
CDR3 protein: CASFSTGQGATAYGYTF

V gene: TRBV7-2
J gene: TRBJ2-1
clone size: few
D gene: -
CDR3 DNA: TGTGCCAGCAGCACCGACAGGCACAATGAGCAGTTCTTC
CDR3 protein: CASSTDRHNEQFF

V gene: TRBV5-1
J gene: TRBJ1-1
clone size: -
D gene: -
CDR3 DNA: TGCGCCAGCAGCCCCGAGGGTTTCACTGAAGCTTTCTTT
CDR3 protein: CASSPEGFTEAFF

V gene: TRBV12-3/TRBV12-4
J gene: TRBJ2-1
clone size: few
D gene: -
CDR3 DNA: TGTGCCAGCTCTAGGAGATTGTCCTACAATGAGCAGTTCTTC
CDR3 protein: CASSRRLSYNEQFF

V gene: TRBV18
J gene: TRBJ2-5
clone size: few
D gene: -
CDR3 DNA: TGTGCCAGCTCACCACCGGGATCCCAAGAGACCCAGTACTTC
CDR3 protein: CASSPPGSQETQYF